The 5 T cell receptor beta chains given below trace back to one sample, sequenced in a study of blood T cell repertoires in COVID-19. Some clones are missing from TCRdb's copy, which holds only in-frame ones; the method was immunoSEQ multiplex PCR. The sample contains approximately 180,000 clones, approximately 89% of which appear only once. Sequenced input: PBMCs or T cells enriched from blood (not recorded which). These receptors came from a woman aged 40 to 55 with acute COVID-19.

The CDR3 protein is CSVEPWGQGSYGYTF. The DNA for the CDR3 is TGCAGCGTTGAACCTTGGGGACAGGGAAGCTATGGCTACACCTTC. V usage is TRBV29-1 and J usage is TRBJ1-2; 9 bases match TRBD1. The CDR3 has 15 amino acids. With 2 bases clipped from V and 4 bases from J, the junction kept 8 bases outside the gene matches. Germline CDR1 and CDR2: SQVTM and ANQGSEA.

This sequence joins TRBV19 and TRBJ2-3; TRBD2 matches 8 bases. CDR1 and CDR2 (germline): LNHDA, SQIVND (reference sequence). The length of the CDR3 is 16 residues. V dropped 3 bases and J dropped 2; count of bases not matched to a gene: 7. The CDR3 nucleotides are TGTGCCAGTAGTATCCGGGCGGGGGGCCTCACAGATACGCAGTATTTT. This sequence encodes CASSIRAGGLTDTQYF.

The V call is TRBV28, the J call TRBJ1-4; D possibly corresponds to TRBD1 (5 bases). CDR3 length: 15 amino acids. V was pared by 5 bases and J by 8 bases, with 18 bases between. Germline V CDR1 and CDR2: MDHEN, SYDVKM. DNA of the CDR3: TGTGCCAGCAGTCAGGGCGGGAGTATTACGGAAAAACTGTTTTTT. Translation gives CASSQGGSITEKLFF.

The chain recombines TRBV30 with TRBJ1-1; 8 nucleotides align to TRBD1. J was trimmed by 6 bases and V by 1 base; bases with no gene match: 1. The CDR3 contains 12 residues. The V gene's germline CDR1 is GTSNPN and CDR2 SVGIG (reference sequence). DNA for the CDR3: TGTGCCTGGAGTGCGGGACAGGCTGAAGCTTTCTTT. Translation gives CAWSAGQAEAFF.

The rearrangement joins TRBV28 to TRBJ1-6; D unresolved. The CDR3 runs 15 residues. Trimming cost V 8 bases and J 0 bases, with 11 bases left between them. Germline assignment: CDR1 MDHEN and CDR2 SYDVKM. CDR3 region: CASLQYSSYNSPLHF. CDR3 DNA sequence: TGTGCCAGCCTCCAATATAGCTCCTATAATTCACCCCTCCACTTT.